These 10 T cell receptor beta chains came from one sample sequenced in a study of CD8 T cells in ankylosing spondylitis. TCRdb analysed the 5' RACE reads with MiXCR anew, one entry per CDR3 protein. The sample has 200,000 to 250,000 distinct CDR3 sequences, more than 25% seen once. Input material: blood, either unsorted or a sorted T cell fraction (not recorded which). The source of these receptors is a male donor with ankylosing spondylitis or in good health (not recorded which).

This clonotype was counted a few times. V is TRBV10-3 and J is TRBJ1-2; tentative D call: TRBD1 (6 bases). CDR1 is ENHRY and CDR2 is SYGVKD in the germline V gene. The CDR3 runs to 13 residues. V lost 6 bases, J lost 6 bases, and 14 bases lay in between. The CDR3 here is CAIRHLQGDGYTF. For the CDR3, the DNA is TGTGCCATCAGACACTTACAGGGTGATGGCTACACCTTC.

The chain employs TRBV20-1 and TRBJ2-2; D perhaps matches TRBD1 (6 bases). Trimming stripped 3 bases from V and 3 bases from J, with 14 bases between. In germline, CDR1 is DFQATT, CDR2 SNEGSKA (reference sequence). The CDR3 spans 15 residues. DNA for the CDR3: TGCAGTGCTAGGGAGTCAGGGGTTGACACCGGGGAGCTGTTTTTT. Its translation is CSARESGVDTGELFF.

This clonotype was seen a handful of times. This sequence joins TRBV12-3 or TRBV12-4 and TRBJ2-6; 8 bases align to TRBD2. This CDR3 is 17 amino acids long. V lost 4 bases and J lost 2; bases outside the gene matches: 7. The DNA of the CDR3 is TGTGCCAGCAGTTCTCCGGGGGGGGGTGCTGGGGCCAACGTCCTGACTTTC. It yields the protein CASSSPGGGAGANVLTF.

The sample holds a few counts of this clonotype. The rearrangement links TRBV6-2 or TRBV6-3 to TRBJ2-7; no reliable D call. CDR1 is MNHEY, CDR2 SVGEGT, per germline. The ends were cut back, 6 bases at V and 2 bases at J, with 14 bases in the middle. The CDR3 is 14 residues long. DNA for the CDR3: TGTGCCAGCAGCTCCACCTTTACTCCCTACGAGCAGTACTTC. Translation gives CASSSTFTPYEQYF.

This clonotype was counted many times. The V and J genes are TRBV5-1 and TRBJ2-1; 9 bases are a match to TRBD2. CDR1 and CDR2 from the germline V gene are SGHRS and YFSETQ. V shed 4 bases and J 0 bases; nucleotides not matched to a gene: 14. CDR3 length: 19 amino acids. In nucleotides, the CDR3 is TGCGCCAGCAGCCCCCGGGCGGGTAGCGGGAGTACCTCCTACAATGAGCAGTTCTTC. It is translated as CASSPRAGSGSTSYNEQFF.

This clonotype was found many times. V and J are TRBV4-3 and TRBJ1-4; TRBD1 matches 9 bases. The CDR3 extends over 15 amino acids. Germline loops: CDR1 LGHNA, CDR2 YSLEER. After removal of 1 base from V and 6 bases from J, the junction contained 3 bases not matched to a gene. This chain's CDR3 is CASSQGDRDDEKLFF. The DNA for the CDR3 is TGCGCCAGCAGCCAAGGGGACAGGGATGATGAAAAACTGTTTTTT.

Ten or more counts support this clonotype. The V and J genes are TRBV28 and TRBJ2-5; TRBD2 aligns across 12 bases. Germline values: CDR1 MDHEN, CDR2 SYDVKM. This CDR3 region has 15 residues. The junction had 5 bases not matched to a gene; V was cut back by 5 bases and J by 4 bases. CDR3 in DNA: TGTGCCAGCAGTCTCCGGACTAGCGGGACAGAGACCCAGTACTTC. Protein sequence: CASSLRTSGTETQYF.

V and J are TRBV12-3 or TRBV12-4 and TRBJ2-7, with D uncertain. Trimming took 5 bases from V and 5 from J, leaving 16 bases between them. The CDR3 loop spans 14 amino acids. CDR3 sequence reads: CASSPDDLEHEQYF. The CDR3 DNA follows: TGTGCCAGCAGTCCCGACGATCTAGAACACGAGCAGTACTTC.

The chain recombines TRBV29-1 with TRBJ1-3, with no clear D. Germline V CDR1 and CDR2: SQVTM, ANQGSEA. Trimming removed 0 bases at V and 0 bases at J, with 6 bases between. The CDR3 covers 14 residues. The CDR3 DNA reads as TGCAGCGTTGAAGATGGAATCTCTGGAAACACCATATATTTT. Residues: CSVEDGISGNTIYF.

The chain links TRBV12-3 or TRBV12-4 to TRBJ1-5; D remains ambiguous. The CDR3 runs to 13 residues. V was trimmed by 6 bases and J by 0 bases, leaving 6 bases between them. The chain's CDR3 is CASRENSNQPQHF. CDR3 bases: TGTGCCAGCAGGGAGAATAGCAATCAGCCCCAGCATTTT.